This T cell receptor beta chain was documented in a study of identical twins. Study-wide results and caveats: Beta clonotypes that were abundant in cord blood contained fewer insertions, a pattern absent from memory repertoires.

This clonotype was counted a few times. The antigen remains unidentified. Healthy Caucasian individuals made up all the donors. One entry per CDR3 protein, called by TCRdb with MiXCR from the 5' RACE reads. There are about 480,000 distinct CDR3 sequences in the sample; more than 13% occur only once, and approximately 0.52% lies in the top ten. V gave up 3 bases and J gave up 5 bases, with 7 bases separating them. Per germline, CDR1 SNHLY and CDR2 FYNNEI. CDR3 length: 13 amino acids. These data were likewise used in another study, on yellow fever vaccine responses in identical twins.

This TCR came from a woman under 30 in good health. The chain recombines TRBV2 with TRBJ2-2; a possible D gene is TRBD2 (5 bases). Sequencing was done on a sample of CD4+ T cells sorted from blood. The chain's CDR3 is CASSEERTGELFF. The CDR3 nucleotides are TGTGCCAGCAGTGAGGAGCGGACCGGGGAGCTGTTTTTT.